These 2 T cell receptor beta chains came from one sample sequenced in a study of cytomegalovirus exposure and HLA in healthy donors. PCR used 60 Vbeta primers and 13 Jbeta primers. Some clones are missing from TCRdb's copy, which holds only in-frame ones; the method was immunoSEQ multiplex PCR. Its table records around 130,000 clones. The sequencing input was PBMCs. Receptors originate from a woman aged 60 to 75 in good health and CMV-seronegative.

V gene TRBV5-1 combines with J gene TRBJ2-3, with 7 positions matching TRBD2. The CDR3 spans 15 residues. The V gene's germline CDR1 is SGHRS and CDR2 YFSETQ. Losses at the gene ends were 2 bases for V and 3 bases for J; bases not matched to a gene: 6. The CDR3 nucleotides read TGCGCCAGCAGCTTATTATGGGGGGGGACAGATACGCAGTATTTT. It codes for CASSLLWGGTDTQYF. Full variable domain (outside the CDR3, taken from reference TRBV5-1 and TRBJ2-3): KAGVTQTPRYLIKTRGQQVTLSCSPISGHRSVSWYQQTPGQGLQFLFEYFSETQRNKGNFPGRFSGRQFSNSRSEMNVSTLELGDSALYLCASSLLWGGTDTQYFGPGTRLTVL.

The chain uses TRBV9 and TRBJ1-5; tentatively, D is TRBD1 (5 bases). V shed 4 bases and J shed 7 bases, with 18 bases lying between them. CDR3 size: 15 residues. Germline CDR1 reads SGDLS; CDR2 reads YYNGEE. This CDR3 reads CASSSRGEGRQPQHF. CDR3 in DNA: TGTGCCAGCAGCTCCCGGGGAGAGGGGAGGCAGCCCCAGCATTTT.